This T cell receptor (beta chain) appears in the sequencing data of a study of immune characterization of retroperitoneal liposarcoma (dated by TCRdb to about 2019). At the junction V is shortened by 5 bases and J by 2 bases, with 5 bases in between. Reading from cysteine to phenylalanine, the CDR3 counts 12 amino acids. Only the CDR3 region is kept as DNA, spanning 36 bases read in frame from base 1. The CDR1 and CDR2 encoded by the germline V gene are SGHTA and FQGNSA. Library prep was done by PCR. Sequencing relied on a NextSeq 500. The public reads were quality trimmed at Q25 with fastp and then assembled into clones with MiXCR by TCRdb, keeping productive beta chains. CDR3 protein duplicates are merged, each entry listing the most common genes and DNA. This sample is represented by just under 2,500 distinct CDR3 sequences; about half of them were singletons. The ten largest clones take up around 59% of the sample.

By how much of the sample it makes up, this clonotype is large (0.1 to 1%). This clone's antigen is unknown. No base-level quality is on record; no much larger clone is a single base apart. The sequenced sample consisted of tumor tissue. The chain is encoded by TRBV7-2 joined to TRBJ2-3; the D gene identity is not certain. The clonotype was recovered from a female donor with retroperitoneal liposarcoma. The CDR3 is CASSIHTDTQYF. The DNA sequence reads TGTGCCAGCAGCATACACACAGATACGCAGTATTTT. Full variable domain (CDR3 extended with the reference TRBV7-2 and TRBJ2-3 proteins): GAGVSQSPSNKVTEKGKDVELRCDPISGHTALYWYRQSLGQGLEFLIYFQGNSAPDKSGLPSDRFSAERTGGSVSTLTIQRTQQEDSAVYLCASSIHTDTQYFGPGTRLTVL.